This T cell receptor (beta chain) was recovered during a study of beta chain features in type 1 diabetes. This CDR3 region has 15 residues. Between the trimmed V and J ends, which lost 5 bases and 1 base, there was a span of 14 bases. Germline values: CDR1 SGHAT, CDR2 FQNNGV. Findings of the study overall: Compared with healthy donors, patients appeared to share more similar naive, central memory and regulatory TCRB repertoires. Type 1 diabetes patients had TCRB CDR3s that were shorter (moderately but significantly so) in all four CD4+ subsets.

Sequencing targeted expressed TCRB transcripts, as all isolated RNA had been reverse transcribed. Only in-frame clones appear in the TCRdb table, and some are missing; sequencing was by immunoSEQ multiplex PCR. The data hold 150,000 to 200,000 clones, with less than 9.5% observed a single time. Concerning this clone: Its antigen is not known.

Input material: central memory CD4+ T cells from blood. V usage is TRBV11-2 and J usage is TRBJ2-5; weak D call: TRBD2 (6 bases). The TCR sequence derives from a woman aged 18-29 years in good health. In nucleotides, the CDR3 is TGTGCCAGCAGCCGGGCGGGGCTGCCCCAAGAGACCCAGTACTTC. This encodes CASSRAGLPQETQYF.